Following are 11 T cell receptor beta chains from one sample sequenced in a study of cytomegalovirus exposure and HLA in healthy donors (TCRdb year 2017). Library preparation employed the immunoSEQ multiplex PCR assay. A mixture of 60 forward primers for TCR Vbeta segments and 13 reverse primers for TCR Jbeta segments was used in the multiplex PCR. TCRdb limited this immuneACCESS table to in-frame rearrangements with V and J called. A share of clones is missing; checked studies link under half to unresolved V genes, and the rest is unexplained. This sample gives 150,000 to 190,000 clones in total; roughly 75% of them show up just once. Roughly 1.4% of the sample lies in the top ten. The sequencing sample was made of PBMCs. The receptors were sampled from a man between 18 and 29 years old in good health and CMV-seronegative.

CDR3 sequence (DNA): TGTGCCAGCAGCCGGGGGAGGGGCCCATGGGGCACGAAAGGGGAGACCCAGTACTTC. This encodes CASSRGRGPWGTKGETQYF. The gene calls are TRBV7-9 and TRBJ2-5; 7 nucleotides match TRBD2. The germline gives CDR1 SEHNR, CDR2 FQNEAQ (reference sequence). Trimming cost V 5 bases and J 5 bases; bases outside gene matches: 23. This CDR3 is built from 19 residues.

The sample holds a few counts of this clone. This chain joins TRBV7-2 and TRBJ2-3; TRBD2 aligns across 7 bases. The ends lost 1 base at V and 3 bases at J; junction bases unmatched: 4. The CDR3 runs to 15 residues. CDR1 is SGHTA, CDR2 FQGNSA, per germline. The DNA of the CDR3 is TGTGCCAGCAGCTTAGGCGGGAGCCTGACAGATACGCAGTATTTT. This codes for CASSLGGSLTDTQYF.

The chain has TRBV27 and TRBJ2-7, with a possible D match to TRBD2 (6 bases). The CDR3 has 14 amino acids. Germline values: CDR1 MNHEY, CDR2 SMNVEV (reference sequence). The V end was cut by 6 bases, the J end by 7 bases, with 19 bases between. The CDR3 here is CASSRDLLVREQYF. The CDR3 coding sequence is TGTGCCAGCAGCCGGGACTTACTCGTTCGGGAGCAGTACTTC.

This rearrangement joins TRBV11-2 to TRBJ2-2; a weak D match, TRBD2 (7 bases). The length of the CDR3 is 16 residues. The V end lost 6 bases, the J end lost 5 bases, and 19 bases lay between the germline ends. CDR1 and CDR2 (germline): SGHAT, FQNNGV. The CDR3 region is CASRGAGGGGTGELFF. DNA of the CDR3: TGTGCCAGCAGAGGGGCCGGGGGAGGGGGGACCGGGGAGCTGTTTTTT.

V usage is TRBV7-8 and J usage is TRBJ1-5; TRBD1 is a possible D gene (6 bases). The CDR3 covers 16 residues. Germline V CDR1 and CDR2: SGHVS, FQNEAQ. V was clipped by 6 bases and J by 6 bases, with 21 bases between them. The CDR3 nucleotides read TGTGCCAGCAGTTCAATGGGGGGGCTTGGGGGTCAGCCCCAGCATTTT. The encoded protein is CASSSMGGLGGQPQHF.

The V gene is TRBV9, the J gene TRBJ2-7, with D maybe TRBD2 (6 bases). CDR3 size: 15 residues. Germline V gene data show CDR1 as SGDLS and CDR2 as YYNGEE. V lost 0 bases to trimming and J lost 2 bases, with 12 bases between them. This chain's CDR3 is CASSVDGGSPYEQYF. As DNA, the CDR3 is TGTGCCAGCAGCGTAGATGGGGGGTCCCCCTACGAGCAGTACTTC.

As regards this clone: One junction end disagrees with the germline gene, perhaps due to a read error. V and J are TRBV7-9 and TRBJ2-1; 7 bases match TRBD1. The CDR3 runs 15 residues. Germline V gene lookup returns CDR1 SEHNR and CDR2 FQNEAQ (reference sequence). CDR3 sequence reads: CSSIRTGQNYNEQFF. In nucleotides, the CDR3 is TGTTCCAGCATCCGGACGGGACAGAATTACAATGAGCAGTTCTTC.

This clone was seen a few times. CDR3 coding DNA: TGCGCCAGCAGCCAAAGAGGGGGGGGACTAGCGGGAGATAGGAGTAATGAGCAGTTCTTC. This sequence encodes CASSQRGGGLAGDRSNEQFF. V and J are TRBV4-1 and TRBJ2-1; 14 bases are a match to TRBD2. The CDR3 sequence is 20 residues long. CDR1 MGHRA and CDR2 YSYEKL come from the germline V gene. The ends lost 2 bases at V and 7 bases at J; junction bases unmatched: 16.

The chain employs TRBV5-5 and TRBJ2-7; D remains ambiguous. The germline CDR1 and CDR2 sequences are SGHKS and YYEKEE (reference sequence). The CDR3 is made up of 15 amino acids. Trimming took 0 bases from V and 2 from J, leaving 12 bases between them. As DNA, the CDR3 is TGTGCCAGCAGCTTGGCCCCGACTTCCCCCTACGAGCAGTACTTC. Translated, it gives CASSLAPTSPYEQYF.

The rearrangement uses TRBV7-9 and TRBJ2-5; the D gene is possibly TRBD2 (5 bases). The V gene's germline CDR1 is SEHNR and CDR2 FQNEAQ (reference sequence). The CDR3 length is 15 residues. Trimming shortened V by 2 bases and J by 5 bases, and 15 bases separated the two germline ends. CDR3 nucleotides: TGTGCCAGCAGCTTAAGCCTAGCCTTAGGGGAGACCCAGTACTTC. This translates into CASSLSLALGETQYF.

The chain carries TRBV6-4 and TRBJ2-1, with D perhaps matching TRBD1 (5 bases). Per germline, CDR1 MRHNA and CDR2 SNTAGT. V lost 8 bases to trimming and J lost 7 bases, with 15 bases between them. There are 13 residues in the CDR3. The CDR3 is CASATGGRNEQFF. For the CDR3, the DNA is TGTGCCAGCGCCACAGGCGGCCGGAATGAGCAGTTCTTC.